The 23 T cell receptor beta chains below all came from one sample that was sequenced in a study of blood T cell repertoires in COVID-19. Data came from immunoSEQ multiplex PCR; TCRdb stores just in-frame clones and leaves some out. The table has 250,000 to 350,000 clones, around nine tenths seen once. What was sequenced was peripheral blood. These receptors originate from a woman aged 25 to 39 with COVID-19, enrolled during active disease.

The chain uses TRBV9 and TRBJ2-1; D not resolved. This CDR3 is 14 amino acids long. Germline V CDR1 and CDR2: SGDLS, YYNGEE. V dropped 0 bases and J dropped 8 bases, with 12 bases sitting between them. The CDR3 nucleotides read TGTGCCAGCAGCGTAGGAGGCATAGTAGATGAGCAGTTCTTC. Translation gives CASSVGGIVDEQFF.

The J gene is TRBJ2-2, the V gene TRBV24-1; unclear D gene. Germline CDR1 is KGHDR and CDR2 is SFDVKD. This CDR3 spans 13 amino acids. Trimming removed 3 bases from V and 3 bases from J, with 4 bases in between. The CDR3 protein is CATSDLYTGELFF. The CDR3 nucleotides read TGTGCCACCAGTGATCTATACACCGGGGAGCTGTTTTTT.

The chain is built from TRBV7-2 and TRBJ2-5, with unresolved D. CDR1 and CDR2 (germline): SGHTA, FQGNSA. This CDR3 is 14 amino acids long. V lost 2 bases and J lost 1, with 8 bases in between. This CDR3 is CASSLRKAQETQYF. The DNA for the CDR3 is TGTGCCAGCAGCTTACGAAAAGCCCAAGAGACCCAGTACTTC.

The sample holds one count of this clone. The J gene is TRBJ2-7, the V gene TRBV6-5, with D possibly matching TRBD1 (8 bases). V was trimmed by 6 bases and J by 4 bases, leaving 13 bases between them. The CDR3 contains 13 residues. Germline CDR1 reads MNHEY; CDR2 reads SVGAGI. The CDR3 protein is CASRSGTGYEQYF. Written as DNA, the CDR3 is TGTGCCAGCAGAAGCGGGACAGGATACGAGCAGTACTTC.

The chain has TRBV7-9 and TRBJ2-1; D perhaps matches TRBD2 (5 bases). Germline CDR1 SEHNR, CDR2 FQNEAQ (reference sequence). The CDR3 is 15 residues long. Trimming removed 4 bases at V and 6 bases at J, with 16 bases between. The CDR3 bases are TGTGCCAGCAGCTGGGGTGTGAGGACTTCCAATGAGCAGTTCTTC. Its protein is CASSWGVRTSNEQFF.

This chain joins TRBV30 and TRBJ2-7; 12 bases fit TRBD2. J gave up 3 bases and V 3 bases, and 9 bases lay outside the gene matches. This CDR3 has 16 residues. Germline CDR1 reads GTSNPN; CDR2 reads SVGIG (reference sequence). CDR3 amino acids: CAWRASGGGPFYEQYF. CDR3 nucleotides: TGTGCCTGGAGGGCTAGCGGGGGGGGCCCCTTCTACGAGCAGTACTTC.

This chain links TRBV3-1 (or the pseudogene TRBV3-2) with TRBJ2-7, with 11 bases that match TRBD2. The CDR3 spans 15 residues. The germline gives CDR1 LGHDT, CDR2 YNNKEL (reference sequence). V was pared by 2 bases and J by 7 bases, with 7 bases of the junction left unmatched. CDR3 sequence reads: CASSQSSGGPSEQYF. The CDR3 DNA sequence: TGTGCCAGCAGCCAATCTAGCGGGGGGCCCTCTGAGCAGTACTTC.

The genes are TRBV2 and TRBJ2-1; 10 positions match TRBD2. The V gene's germline CDR1 is SNHLY and CDR2 FYNNEI. The CDR3 contains 15 residues. Trimming at V came to 2 bases and at J to 10 bases, leaving 8 bases not matched to a gene. DNA of the CDR3: TGTGCCAGCAGTGAATCGGGACTAGCGATCGACGAGCAGTTCTTC. It translates to CASSESGLAIDEQFF.

The J gene is TRBJ2-2, the V gene TRBV6-5; TRBD1 matches 7 bases. This CDR3 has 15 amino acids. V shed 6 bases and J 5 bases; nucleotides not matched to a gene: 9. CDR1 and CDR2 from the germline V gene are MNHEY and SVGAGI. The chain's CDR3 is CASSRTGKGTGELFF. CDR3 DNA sequence: TGTGCCAGCAGCCGGACAGGCAAAGGGACCGGGGAGCTGTTTTTT.

A single count supports this clone. This sequence joins TRBV10-1 and TRBJ1-2; D call uncertain. With 3 bases removed from V and 8 bases from J, the gap between germline ends came to 13 bases. Germline V gene data show CDR1 as WNHNN and CDR2 as SYGVQD (reference sequence). The CDR3 extends over 13 amino acids. The chain's CDR3 is CASSESSGRGYTF. CDR3 in DNA: TGCGCCAGCAGTGAATCCAGCGGTCGGGGCTACACCTTC.

This chain joins TRBV19 and TRBJ2-7; tentative D call: TRBD2 (5 bases). Germline V gives CDR1 LNHDA, CDR2 SQIVND (reference sequence). V lost 8 bases, J lost 6 bases, and 11 bases lay in between. The CDR3 consists of 11 residues. The CDR3 bases are TGTGCCAGTGGACTTTGGAGCGAGCAGTACTTC. Translation: CASGLWSEQYF.

The V and J genes are TRBV28 and TRBJ1-5; D might be TRBD1 (6 bases). Germline CDR1 reads MDHEN; CDR2 reads SYDVKM. The V and J ends lost 4 bases and 4 bases respectively, with 14 bases between them. This CDR3 region has 15 residues. The CDR3 is CASSSLTGDNQPQHF. CDR3 in DNA: TGTGCCAGCAGTTCCCTGACAGGCGATAATCAGCCCCAGCATTTT.

The V call is TRBV29-1, the J call TRBJ2-7; 7 positions agree with TRBD1. The J segment lost 4 bases and the V segment lost 1 base, leaving 10 bases of the junction unmatched. Per germline, CDR1 SQVTM and CDR2 ANQGSEA. The CDR3 totals 15 residues. The CDR3 DNA follows: TGCAGCGTTGAAGGTAGGAGTAGGGGGCTATACGAGCAGTACTTC. Its protein is CSVEGRSRGLYEQYF.

This clone was seen only a few times. V gene TRBV10-3 combines with J gene TRBJ1-5; no firm D call. The CDR3 contains 16 residues. Germline lookup yields CDR1 ENHRY and CDR2 SYGVKD. Trimming left V 10 bases short and J 2 bases short, with 21 bases between. The chain's CDR3 is CATEPSGVSGNQPQHF. CDR3 DNA: TGTGCCACTGAACCCTCTGGAGTCTCGGGCAATCAGCCCCAGCATTTT.

This clone is a singleton in its sample. V is TRBV2 and J is TRBJ2-4; 10 positions agree with TRBD1. Germline CDR1 reads SNHLY; CDR2 reads FYNNEI. CDR3 length: 15 residues. The V segment lost 7 bases and the J segment 9 bases; nucleotides outside the gene matches: 12. The CDR3 reads CASTEGWTGGSIQYF. CDR3 coding DNA: TGTGCCAGCACCGAAGGCTGGACAGGGGGTAGCATTCAGTACTTC.

The chain has TRBV19 and TRBJ2-1, with 7 bases identical to TRBD2. There are 13 residues in the CDR3. Germline CDR1 reads LNHDA; CDR2 reads SQIVND (reference sequence). After removal of 3 bases from V and 9 bases from J, the junction contained 5 bases not matched to a gene. The CDR3 spells CASSIPGGFEQFF. In DNA form, the CDR3 reads TGTGCCAGTAGTATCCCGGGGGGTTTTGAGCAGTTCTTC.

The chain is built from TRBV6-5 and TRBJ2-1, with TRBD1 matching over 7 bases. Germline V gene data show CDR1 as MNHEY and CDR2 as SVGAGI. The length of the CDR3 is 14 residues. With V trimmed by 6 bases and J by 2 bases, 4 bases remained unmatched. This chain's CDR3 is CASRPGTAYNEQFF. For the CDR3, the DNA is TGTGCCAGCAGGCCCGGGACAGCCTACAATGAGCAGTTCTTC.

This clone was seen a handful of times. This rearrangement joins TRBV2 to TRBJ2-5, with TRBD2 matching 9 bases. J lost 3 bases, V lost 8 bases, and 7 bases had no gene match. This CDR3 is 14 amino acids long. The germline V gene has CDR1 SNHLY and CDR2 FYNNEI. The DNA of the CDR3 is TGTGCCAGCTCCGGCTCTAGCGGGGAAGAGACCCAGTACTTC. This encodes CASSGSSGEETQYF.

The rearrangement joins TRBV2 to TRBJ1-4; the D is unclear. V lost 8 bases to trimming and J lost 8 bases, with 18 bases between them. Germline V gene lookup returns CDR1 SNHLY and CDR2 FYNNEI. The CDR3 has 14 residues. The CDR3 region is CASVIDSGGEKLFF. The CDR3 DNA reads TGTGCCAGCGTGATAGACTCGGGTGGCGAAAAACTGTTTTTT. Full variable domain (outside the CDR3, taken from reference TRBV2 and TRBJ1-4): EPEVTQTPSHQVTQMGQEVILRCVPISNHLYFYWYRQILGQKVEFLVSFYNNEISEKSEIFDDQFSVERPDGSNFTLKIRSTKLEDSAMYFCASVIDSGGEKLFFGSGTQLSVL.

The genes are TRBV20-1 and TRBJ2-2; unclear D gene. The CDR3 covers 11 residues. The germline V and J ends were trimmed by 5 bases and 5 bases, with 6 bases remaining between them. In germline, CDR1 is DFQATT, CDR2 SNEGSKA (reference sequence). The CDR3 protein is CSAVVTGELFF. CDR3 DNA: TGCAGTGCTGTAGTTACCGGGGAGCTGTTTTTT.

The rearrangement uses TRBV28 and TRBJ2-7, with 11 bases that match TRBD1. Germline V gene lookup returns CDR1 MDHEN and CDR2 SYDVKM. This CDR3 region has 14 residues. Trimming at V came to 6 bases and at J to 3 bases, leaving 4 bases not matched to a gene. The CDR3: CASSPGTGGYEQYF. In DNA form, the CDR3 reads TGTGCCAGCAGCCCCGGGACAGGGGGCTACGAGCAGTACTTC.

This sequence joins TRBV18 and TRBJ1-3, with 7 bases lining up with TRBD1. This CDR3 region has 16 residues. Germline V gene sequence: CDR1 KGHSH, CDR2 LQKENI. V was clipped by 5 bases and J by 3 bases; unmatched bases: 10. Here the CDR3 DNA reads TGTGCCAGCTCATCAGCAGGGGGAAACTTTGGAAACACCATATATTTT. This gives the protein CASSSAGGNFGNTIYF.

A remark on this clone: Other DNA sequences within the sample encode an identical CDR3. The chain is built from TRBV30 and TRBJ2-7, with TRBD2 identical over 11 bases. The CDR3 has 15 amino acids. Germline assignment: CDR1 GTSNPN and CDR2 SVGIG (reference sequence). The V segment lost 0 bases and the J segment 6 bases; nucleotides outside the gene matches: 7. The chain's CDR3 is CAWSVPTSGMREQYF. The CDR3 region has the DNA TGTGCCTGGAGTGTACCGACTAGCGGGATGCGCGAGCAGTACTTC.